These 22 T cell receptor beta chains were all obtained from the same sample, sequenced in a study of T cell responses to AZD1222 COVID-19 vaccine. The table came from immunoSEQ multiplex PCR; TCRdb's copy has only in-frame clones and leaves some out. This table holds about 120,000 clones, approximately 94% found once. This sample comprised peripheral blood, obtained 28 days after the second AZD1222 dose. The source of these receptors is an adult who received the AZD1222 COVID-19 vaccine.

J is TRBJ2-1 and V is TRBV6-5; perhaps TRBD1 as D (6 bases). The germline CDR1 and CDR2 sequences are MNHEY and SVGAGI. Trimming left V 8 bases short and J 2 bases short, with 10 bases between. The CDR3 loop spans 13 amino acids. The CDR3 nucleotides read TGTGCCAGCGAGGACAGCACCTACAATGAGCAGTTCTTC. Translating gives CASEDSTYNEQFF.

This sequence joins TRBV20-1 and TRBJ1-3, with D unclear. The CDR3 is 11 residues long. Trimming removed 5 bases at V and 4 bases at J, with 6 bases between. Germline lookup yields CDR1 DFQATT and CDR2 SNEGSKA (reference sequence). The DNA for the CDR3 is TGCAGTGCTCTCAGGGGAAACACCATATATTTT. Protein sequence: CSALRGNTIYF.

The V and J genes are TRBV7-6 and TRBJ2-5; a possible D gene is TRBD2 (7 bases). The ends were cut back, 5 bases at V and 8 bases at J, with 21 bases in the middle. This CDR3 region has 15 residues. The germline CDR1 and CDR2 sequences are SGHVS and FNYEAQ. CDR3 in DNA: TGTGCCAGCAGCCCCCCGGGGGGCCGGATCGAAACCCAGTACTTC. This encodes CASSPPGGRIETQYF.

The V call is TRBV19, the J call TRBJ2-2, with TRBD1 matching over 9 bases. The CDR3 runs 14 residues. V dropped 6 bases and J dropped 4; count of bases not matched to a gene: 3. Looked up from germline, CDR1 is LNHDA and CDR2 is SQIVND (reference sequence). CDR3 amino acids: CASRMGQGTGELFF. The CDR3 DNA reads as TGTGCCAGTAGGATGGGACAGGGCACCGGGGAGCTGTTTTTT.

V usage is TRBV11-3 and J usage is TRBJ2-7, with TRBD2 matching 15 bases. V shed 1 base, J shed 1 base, and the junction held 5 bases outside the gene matches. The length of the CDR3 is 18 residues. From germline, CDR1 is SGHNT and CDR2 YENEEA. CDR3 DNA sequence: TGTGCCAGCAGCTTAGTGGGGACTAGCGGGGGGCCTTCCTACGAGCAGTACTTC. As protein: CASSLVGTSGGPSYEQYF.

This clone was seen only once. The chain recombines TRBV23-1 with TRBJ2-3, with unresolved D. TRBV23-1 belongs to the ORF category, with a function that is uncertain. Trimming removed 8 bases from V and 1 base from J, with 13 bases in between. CDR3 length: 14 residues. CDR3 nucleotide sequence: TGCGCCAGCTCGGGCGCCAACGGCACAGATACGCAGTATTTT. This codes for CASSGANGTDTQYF.

This rearrangement joins TRBV6-2 or TRBV6-3 to TRBJ2-7, with 8 bases fitting TRBD2. The V and J ends lost 6 bases and 4 bases, in that order; junction bases with no gene match: 8. Germline assignment: CDR1 MNHEY and CDR2 SVGEGT. The CDR3 has 14 amino acids. The CDR3 nucleotides read TGTGCCAGCAGCGAGCGGGGGCCGGTTTACGAGCAGTACTTC. Translated, it gives CASSERGPVYEQYF.

The chain has TRBV10-2 and TRBJ2-7; TRBD2 matches at 8 bases. This CDR3 comprises 16 residues. Per germline, CDR1 WSHSY and CDR2 SAAADI. With 1 base clipped from V and 2 bases from J, the junction kept 7 bases outside the gene matches. CDR3 nucleotide sequence: TGCGCCAGCAGTGAGTTGAGCGGGGGCGATCCCTACGAGCAGTACTTC. Translated: CASSELSGGDPYEQYF.

This chain uses TRBV27 with TRBJ1-5, with 7 bases lining up with TRBD1. After removal of 6 bases from V and 3 bases from J, the junction contained 14 bases not matched to a gene. This CDR3 comprises 17 residues. From germline, CDR1 is MNHEY and CDR2 SMNVEV (reference sequence). The CDR3 DNA is TGTGCCAGCAGGAAGGGGTCTGGGGACAGATTCAATCAGCCCCAGCATTTT. Residues: CASRKGSGDRFNQPQHF.

This clone was detected only a few times. The chain recombines TRBV27 with TRBJ2-2; the D gene is possibly TRBD2 (6 bases). V shed 0 bases and J shed 7 bases, with 6 bases lying between them. CDR3 length: 13 residues. CDR1 and CDR2 (germline): MNHEY, SMNVEV (reference sequence). In nucleotides, the CDR3 is TGTGCCAGCAGTTTATCGACTAGCGGGGAGCTGTTTTTT. This codes for CASSLSTSGELFF.

The V call is TRBV10-3, the J call TRBJ1-6; 9 nucleotides align to TRBD1. The CDR3 has 18 amino acids. CDR1 is ENHRY and CDR2 is SYGVKD in the germline V gene. The ends lost 3 bases at V and 5 bases at J; junction bases unmatched: 11. CDR3 in DNA: TGTGCCATCAGTGACCTCTTAAAACAGGGGGCGAATAATTCACCCCTCCACTTT. The encoded protein is CAISDLLKQGANNSPLHF.

The gene calls are TRBV4-2 and TRBJ1-2; D uncertain. V was shortened by 1 base and J by 4 bases, with 13 bases between the two germline ends. The CDR3 is 15 amino acids. The germline V gene has CDR1 LGHNA and CDR2 YNFKEQ. CDR3 loop: CASSQVEVGVYGYTF. The CDR3 region has the DNA TGTGCCAGCAGCCAAGTGGAGGTGGGTGTCTATGGCTACACCTTC.

This sequence joins TRBV7-9 and TRBJ2-5; 7 nucleotides match TRBD1. Looked up from germline, CDR1 is SEHNR and CDR2 is FQNEAQ (reference sequence). The CDR3 length is 15 residues. The V gene end was trimmed by 7 bases and the J gene end by 2 bases; junction bases not matched to a gene: 10. CDR3 region: CASTLGAGGQETQYF. The CDR3 DNA reads as TGTGCCAGCACCTTGGGGGCAGGGGGTCAAGAGACCCAGTACTTC.

The CDR3 sequence is CASSYSGHSRTEAFF. The CDR3 DNA reads TGTGCCAGCAGTTACTCTGGGCATTCAAGGACTGAAGCTTTCTTT. The V and J genes are TRBV6-5 and TRBJ1-1; unclear D gene. V was cut by 0 bases and J by 5 bases, with 13 bases left in between. This CDR3 is built from 15 residues. The germline CDR1 and CDR2 sequences are MNHEY and SVGAGI.

The chain carries TRBV27 and TRBJ2-1; TRBD2 matches at 8 bases. CDR1 is MNHEY and CDR2 is SMNVEV in the germline V gene (reference sequence). The V segment lost 5 bases and the J segment 4 bases; nucleotides outside the gene matches: 10. The CDR3 totals 16 residues. CDR3 sequence reads: CASSRSGSFGYNEQFF. CDR3 coding DNA: TGTGCCAGCAGTCGGAGCGGGAGCTTTGGGTACAATGAGCAGTTCTTC.

This chain links TRBV4-3 with TRBJ2-3, with D possibly matching TRBD2 (5 bases). Trimming stripped 0 bases from V and 1 base from J, with 11 bases between. CDR1 is LGHNA, CDR2 YSLEER, per germline. The CDR3 loop spans 16 amino acids. DNA of the CDR3: TGCGCCAGCAGCCAAGAAGCTAGCCGGGGCACAGATACGCAGTATTTT. Residues: CASSQEASRGTDTQYF.

The V and J genes are TRBV29-1 and TRBJ2-3; 9 bases are shared with TRBD2. J lost 0 bases, V lost 6 bases, and 4 bases had no gene match. This CDR3 has 14 amino acids. The germline CDR1 and CDR2 sequences are SQVTM and ANQGSEA. The CDR3 loop is CSVSSGASTDTQYF. CDR3 nucleotides: TGCAGCGTGTCTAGCGGGGCTAGCACAGATACGCAGTATTTT.

The V and J genes are TRBV20-1 and TRBJ1-3; D is ambiguous. Trimming removed 3 bases at V and 0 bases at J, with 9 bases between. The CDR3 loop spans 14 amino acids. Germline V gene lookup returns CDR1 DFQATT and CDR2 SNEGSKA (reference sequence). The DNA for the CDR3 is TGCAGTGCTAGTCGGTCCAGCTCTGGAAACACCATATATTTT. It specifies CSASRSSSGNTIYF.

The rearrangement joins TRBV6-5 to TRBJ1-1; D unresolved. Trimming removed 0 bases from V and 1 base from J, with 6 bases in between. Per germline, CDR1 MNHEY and CDR2 SVGAGI. This CDR3 comprises 14 residues. DNA for the CDR3: TGTGCCAGCAGTTACTCGTACAGGAACACTGAAGCTTTCTTT. It encodes CASSYSYRNTEAFF.

The gene calls are TRBV7-2 and TRBJ1-4; no definite D call. V lost 2 bases and J lost 1, with 11 bases in between. The CDR3 spans 16 residues. CDR1 is SGHTA and CDR2 is FQGNSA in the germline V gene. The CDR3 bases are TGTGCCAGCAGCTTAAACACACCAGGAACTAATGAAAAACTGTTTTTT. This codes for CASSLNTPGTNEKLFF.

Only a few counts were recorded for this clone. The rearrangement joins TRBV4-3 to TRBJ1-1, with D unresolved. Per the germline V gene, CDR1 is LGHNA and CDR2 is YSLEER. Between the trimmed V and J ends, which lost 0 bases and 1 base, there was a span of 9 bases. The CDR3 is 15 residues long. The CDR3 here is CASSQDSSGNTEAFF. Written as DNA, the CDR3 is TGCGCCAGCAGCCAAGACTCGTCGGGGAACACTGAAGCTTTCTTT.

Remarks on this clone: One junction end does not reproduce the germline sequence, and a read error may be involved. CDR3 DNA: TGTGCCAGCAGCCTAGGGGGCCCCAATCAGCCCCAGCATTTT. Protein sequence: CASSLGGPNQPQHF. This chain joins TRBV13 and TRBJ1-5; TRBD1 aligns across 7 bases. Germline values: CDR1 PRHDT, CDR2 FYEKMQ (reference sequence). The CDR3 totals 14 residues.